The 30 T cell receptor beta chains reported below all come from one sample, sequenced in a study of PD-1 blockade in classical Hodgkin lymphoma. As to time point: cycle 4 day 1 (C4D1), after about 6 weeks of nivolumab. Each patient experienced a relapse that followed autologous stem cell transplantation, and brentuximab vedotin exposure varied. Purified CD4+ T cells were obtained from thawed PBMCs through magnetic negative selection. Measured with immunoSEQ multiplex PCR; TCRdb has only the in-frame clones, and not every one. The sample contains 25,000 to 30,000 clones, roughly four fifths of which appear only once. The sequencing here drew on CD4+ T cells from blood, taken before the fourth cycle of nivolumab. Source of these receptors: a human donor with classical Hodgkin lymphoma.

The chain links TRBV5-1 to TRBJ2-7; D is perhaps TRBD2 (5 bases). Germline CDR1 reads SGHRS; CDR2 reads YFSETQ. The V gene lost 0 bases and the J gene lost 0 bases, with 13 bases spanning the gap. CDR3 size: 16 residues. CDR3 nucleotides: TGCGCCAGCAGCTTGGACGGGATACGCGACTCCTACGAGCAGTACTTC. Protein: CASSLDGIRDSYEQYF.

The chain links TRBV19 to TRBJ1-5; possible D gene TRBD1, 5 bases. The CDR3 is 15 residues long. V dropped 3 bases and J dropped 5 bases, with 14 bases sitting between them. The germline V gene encodes CDR1 LNHDA and CDR2 SQIVND (reference sequence). The CDR3 bases are TGTGCCAGTAGTATTTCTCACTCGGGGGATCAGCCCCAGCATTTT. This codes for CASSISHSGDQPQHF.

This clone was seen a handful of times. The chain has TRBV4-1 and TRBJ1-6, with D perhaps matching TRBD1 (5 bases). The CDR3 has 16 residues. V was shortened by 1 base and J by 7 bases, with 14 bases between the two germline ends. CDR1 is MGHRA and CDR2 is YSYEKL in the germline V gene. The CDR3 reads CASSQGTLGENSPLHF. CDR3 sequence (DNA): TGCGCCAGCAGCCAAGGGACATTGGGCGAGAATTCACCCCTCCACTTT.

A single count supports this clone. The V and J genes are TRBV7-7 and TRBJ2-5; D might be TRBD2 (5 bases). The CDR3 has 15 residues. Germline assignment: CDR1 SSHAT and CDR2 FNYEAQ (reference sequence). Trimming removed 3 bases from V and 2 bases from J, with 13 bases in between. CDR3 in DNA: TGTGCCAGCAGCTTCGGTTTGGGAGCTCAAGAGACCCAGTACTTC. The encoded protein is CASSFGLGAQETQYF. Supplemented by reference TRBV7-7 and TRBJ2-5, the full variable domain reads GAGVSQSPRYKVTKRGQDVTLRCDPISSHATLYWYQQALGQGPEFLTYFNYEAQPDKSGLPSDRFSAERPEGSISTLTIQRTEQRDSAMYRCASSFGLGAQETQYFGPGTRLLVL.

The J gene is TRBJ2-1, the V gene TRBV5-1; D is undetermined. CDR3 size: 15 residues. From germline, CDR1 is SGHRS and CDR2 YFSETQ. Trimming cost V 0 bases and J 2 bases, with 9 bases left between them. CDR3 region: CASSLDGLAYNEQFF. The CDR3 DNA follows: TGCGCCAGCAGCTTGGACGGTCTAGCCTACAATGAGCAGTTCTTC.

The chain has TRBV4-1 and TRBJ2-1; D is uncertain. V was cut by 2 bases and J by 5 bases, with 16 bases left in between. Germline V gives CDR1 MGHRA, CDR2 YSYEKL. The CDR3 runs 16 residues. The CDR3 loop is CASSQRYGLGNNEQFF. DNA for the CDR3: TGCGCCAGCAGCCAACGTTATGGATTGGGGAACAATGAGCAGTTCTTC.

The CDR3 reads CASSQVRTSPYNEQFF. CDR3 in DNA: TGTGCCAGCAGCCAAGTGCGGACTAGTCCTTACAATGAGCAGTTCTTC. The chain is built from TRBV14 and TRBJ2-1; 7 bases fit TRBD2. The trim removed 1 base at V and 4 bases at J, leaving 7 bases unmatched. Germline-derived CDR1 and CDR2 are SGHDN and FVKESK. The CDR3 extends over 16 amino acids.

V and J are TRBV28 and TRBJ1-2; D perhaps matches TRBD1 (5 bases). V was shortened by 2 bases and J by 3 bases, with 13 bases between the two germline ends. The V gene's germline CDR1 is MDHEN and CDR2 SYDVKM. This CDR3 is built from 15 residues. The chain's CDR3 is CASSLPRVSDYGYTF. The CDR3 DNA sequence: TGTGCCAGCAGTTTACCCAGGGTATCGGACTATGGCTACACCTTC.

The rearrangement uses TRBV30 and TRBJ1-2; perhaps TRBD1 as D (5 bases). Germline loops: CDR1 GTSNPN, CDR2 SVGIG (reference sequence). The CDR3 covers 13 residues. Trimming pared 0 bases from V and 4 bases from J, leaving 9 bases between. The CDR3 nucleotides read TGTGCCTGGAGTGTGAAGGGGTCCTATGGCTACACCTTC. Protein sequence: CAWSVKGSYGYTF.

The table lists this clone with a few counts. CDR3 nucleotide sequence: TGTGCCAGCAGCTTGGTAGGTGGGACAGTATATTCCCAGCAGTATTTT. Translated: CASSLVGGTVYSQQYF. The chain recombines TRBV5-4 with TRBJ2-3, with 7 bases that match TRBD1. Germline V gives CDR1 SGHNT, CDR2 YYREEE (reference sequence). The CDR3 has 16 amino acids. V lost 0 bases, J lost 11 bases, and 15 bases stayed unmatched. Looking up the rest from reference TRBV5-4 and TRBJ2-3 gives the full variable domain: ETGVTQSPTHLIKTRGQQVTLRCSSQSGHNTVSWYQQALGQGPQFIFQYYREEENGRGNFPPRFSGLQFPNYSSELNVNALELDDSALYLCASSLVGGTVYSQQYFGPGTRLTVL.

The chain couples TRBV7-9 to TRBJ2-1; tentative D call: TRBD2 (5 bases). This CDR3 is 13 amino acids long. Per the germline V gene, CDR1 is SEHNR and CDR2 is FQNEAQ (reference sequence). Deletions cut 1 base from V and 9 bases from J, with 10 bases between. The CDR3 DNA reads TGTGCCAGCAGCTTAGTGAGGGAGATTGAGCAGTTCTTC. It yields the protein CASSLVREIEQFF.

This rearrangement joins TRBV5-4 to TRBJ2-1; 8 bases agree with TRBD2. Germline lookup yields CDR1 SGHNT and CDR2 YYREEE (reference sequence). CDR3 length: 12 residues. V lost 4 bases, J lost 13 bases, and 7 bases stayed unmatched. The CDR3 is CASSSAGGHQFF. As DNA, the CDR3 is TGTGCCAGCAGCAGCGCGGGAGGCCATCAGTTCTTC.

The chain couples TRBV15 to TRBJ2-7; D is undetermined. V lost 0 bases and J lost 4, with 7 bases in between. The CDR3 sequence is 13 residues long. The V gene's germline CDR1 is LNHNV and CDR2 YYDKDF (reference sequence). The CDR3 region has the DNA TGTGCCACCAGCAGAGATAGGGTTTACGAGCAGTACTTC. Translation: CATSRDRVYEQYF.

This clone was recorded a few times. V and J are TRBV7-3 and TRBJ2-1; 10 bases are a match to TRBD1. In germline, CDR1 is SGHTA, CDR2 FQGTGA. Germline trimming cut 2 bases from V and 6 bases from J; bases unmatched to any gene: 1. This CDR3 contains 14 residues. The CDR3 reads CASSLGQGVNEQFF. The CDR3 nucleotides read TGTGCCAGCAGCTTAGGACAGGGGGTCAATGAGCAGTTCTTC.

The rearrangement joins TRBV10-3 to TRBJ2-1; the match to TRBD2 covers 14 bases. V dropped 7 bases and J dropped 6; count of bases not matched to a gene: 2. Per germline, CDR1 ENHRY and CDR2 SYGVKD. This CDR3 has 14 residues. The CDR3 coding sequence is TGTGCCATCATTGGGACTAGCGGGAGCAATGAGCAGTTCTTC. Translated: CAIIGTSGSNEQFF.

Worth noting for this clone: A read error may produce the germline difference seen at one junction end. This rearrangement joins TRBV29-1 to TRBJ1-2; weak D call: TRBD1 (5 bases). Germline loops: CDR1 SQVTM, CDR2 ANQGSEA. The CDR3 runs 11 residues. Here the CDR3 DNA reads TGCAGCGTACTTGGGCAAGCCGGGGCAGACTTC. Protein: CSVLGQAGADF.

The chain carries TRBV15 and TRBJ2-3; D unresolved. The germline V gene encodes CDR1 LNHNV and CDR2 YYDKDF (reference sequence). The CDR3 runs 17 residues. The ends were cut back, 4 bases at V and 1 base at J, with 18 bases in the middle. This chain's CDR3 is CATSTAFGVRRTDTQYF. In nucleotides, the CDR3 is TGTGCCACCAGCACAGCATTCGGCGTTCGCCGCACAGATACGCAGTATTTT.

The chain combines TRBV4-1 with TRBJ1-2, with 7 bases that match TRBD1. V gave up 4 bases and J gave up 7 bases; unmatched junction bases: 15. This CDR3 is built from 16 residues. In germline, CDR1 is MGHRA, CDR2 YSYEKL. This CDR3 is CASSPSKGAFGGGYTF. CDR3 DNA: TGCGCCAGCAGCCCCTCGAAGGGGGCGTTTGGGGGTGGCTACACCTTC.

This clone was found a few times. The rearrangement uses TRBV23-1 and TRBJ1-5; possible D gene TRBD1, 5 bases. TRBV23-1 is given ORF status, its function remaining uncertain. The CDR3 covers 12 residues. The DNA of the CDR3 is TGCCCCACCAGGGATAACGATCAGCCCCAGCATTTT. Amino acid sequence: CPTRDNDQPQHF.

A single count supports this clone. The chain couples TRBV9 to TRBJ2-3; possible D gene TRBD2, 7 bases. Germline V lookup: CDR1 SGDLS, CDR2 YYNGEE. The CDR3 is made up of 19 amino acids. The V end was cut by 0 bases, the J end by 2 bases, with 22 bases between. CDR3 sequence: CASSVVGRGLAVSTDTQYF. DNA for the CDR3: TGTGCCAGCAGCGTAGTGGGACGGGGGCTAGCGGTGTCCACAGATACGCAGTATTTT.

The chain employs TRBV7-6 and TRBJ1-5; 9 bases line up with TRBD1. This CDR3 has 15 residues. The V gene end was trimmed by 0 bases and the J gene end by 7 bases; junction bases not matched to a gene: 4. CDR1 is SGHVS, CDR2 FNYEAQ, per germline. CDR3 region: CASSLAQGAKQPQHF. CDR3 coding DNA: TGTGCCAGCAGCTTAGCACAGGGGGCCAAACAGCCCCAGCATTTT.

The genes are TRBV5-5 and TRBJ2-7, with D perhaps matching TRBD1 (5 bases). Per the germline V gene, CDR1 is SGHKS and CDR2 is YYEKEE (reference sequence). The CDR3 contains 14 residues. V gave up 2 bases and J gave up 3 bases, with 12 bases separating them. The CDR3 is CASSLGPTDYEQYF. Written as DNA, the CDR3 is TGTGCCAGCAGCTTAGGTCCGACAGACTACGAGCAGTACTTC.

The chain couples TRBV4-1 to TRBJ2-7; D possibly uses TRBD1 or TRBD2 (5 bases each). In germline, CDR1 is MGHRA, CDR2 YSYEKL. Trimming took 2 bases from V and 3 from J, leaving 14 bases between them. CDR3 length: 15 residues. CDR3 in DNA: TGCGCCAGCAGCCAAATTGGGACCAAAATCTACGAGCAGTACTTC. Translated: CASSQIGTKIYEQYF.

This chain uses TRBV5-1 with TRBJ2-5, with D uncertain. In germline, CDR1 is SGHRS, CDR2 YFSETQ. Trimming pared 0 bases from V and 5 bases from J, leaving 8 bases between. There are 13 residues in the CDR3. CDR3 residues: CASSLVPEETQYF. The CDR3 nucleotides read TGCGCCAGCAGCTTGGTTCCGGAGGAGACCCAGTACTTC. Full variable domain (missing parts from reference TRBV5-1 and TRBJ2-5): KAGVTQTPRYLIKTRGQQVTLSCSPISGHRSVSWYQQTPGQGLQFLFEYFSETQRNKGNFPGRFSGRQFSNSRSEMNVSTLELGDSALYLCASSLVPEETQYFGPGTRLLVL.

The CDR3 DNA reads as TGTGCCAGCAGTGAACGAGTTAAACAGGGCGTGTACGAGCAGTACTTC. This gives the protein CASSERVKQGVYEQYF. The chain joins TRBV2 to TRBJ2-7, with a tentative D call TRBD1 (6 bases). The CDR3 consists of 16 residues. The germline V and J ends were trimmed by 2 bases and 4 bases, with 18 bases remaining between them. Germline lookup yields CDR1 SNHLY and CDR2 FYNNEI.

The chain joins TRBV19 to TRBJ1-4; a possible D gene is TRBD1 (5 bases). The V end was cut by 4 bases, the J end by 10 bases, with 7 bases between. Germline assignment: CDR1 LNHDA and CDR2 SQIVND (reference sequence). The CDR3 consists of 11 residues. The DNA for the CDR3 is TGTGCCAGTAGTACCGGGGGAAAACTGTTTTTT. This encodes CASSTGGKLFF.

This clone appeared once. V is TRBV5-3 and J is TRBJ2-1; tentatively, D is TRBD2 (6 bases). TRBV5-3 is an ORF; its function is uncertain. V lost 4 bases, J lost 9 bases, and 17 bases lay in between. This CDR3 has 14 amino acids. CDR3 region: CARSTVGGASEQFF. In nucleotides, the CDR3 is TGTGCCAGAAGCACCGTCGGGGGAGCAAGTGAGCAGTTCTTC.

This chain uses TRBV18 with TRBJ2-1; 9 positions agree with TRBD1. CDR1 and CDR2 from the germline V gene are KGHSH and LQKENI. The CDR3 is made up of 15 amino acids. The V gene end was trimmed by 3 bases and the J gene end by 6 bases; junction bases not matched to a gene: 6. CDR3 coding DNA: TGTGCCAGCTCACCTAGACAGGGGGTGGGCAATGAGCAGTTCTTC. Translating it yields CASSPRQGVGNEQFF.

In its sample, this clone was seen once. This chain links TRBV7-3 with TRBJ1-1; D possibly corresponds to TRBD1 (5 bases). CDR3 length equals 14 residues. Trimming took off 6 bases at V and 4 bases at J, with 15 bases between the two ends. From germline, CDR1 is SGHTA and CDR2 FQGTGA. Here the CDR3 DNA reads TGTGCCAGCAGGCGGGGCGGCGTGGGCACTGAAGCTTTCTTT. This encodes CASRRGGVGTEAFF.

The chain recombines TRBV7-9 with TRBJ2-5; no reliable D call. Trimming cost V 8 bases and J 1 base, with 11 bases left between them. CDR3 length: 13 amino acids. Looked up from germline, CDR1 is SEHNR and CDR2 is FQNEAQ (reference sequence). The CDR3, as DNA: TGTGCCAGCGCTGTATACTCCCAAGAGACCCAGTACTTC. This gives the protein CASAVYSQETQYF.